Described below is a single T cell receptor beta chain sequence and its context. Which antigen it targets is not known. Per-nucleotide qualities are absent, and no much larger clonotype sits a single base away. Libraries were prepared through the immunoSEQ multiplex PCR assay. The authors' pipeline ran thus. A statistical classification framework was built to diagnose cytomegalovirus status from the catalog of TCR beta chain sequences. Not all clones reach the TCRdb copy of this immuneACCESS table, which keeps in-frame sequences only. Checked studies attribute under half of the gap to unresolved V genes and leave the rest unexplained. The V and J calls and clone size are taken from that table; D and trimming were inferred from the DNA. The sample table records approximately 53,000 clones; around 91% of these occur just once. The top ten clones comprise roughly 1.4% of the sample. Donors formed part of the validation cohort, which comprised 120 or so subjects and was distinct from the first cohort of fewer than 750 subjects.

V loses 3 bases of germline sequence and J loses 7 bases, and the interval between the two ends is 16 bases. For CDR1 and CDR2, the germline V gene (reference sequence) lists GTSNPN and SVGIG. The CDR3 covers 13 residues, taking in both the cysteine and the phenylalanine. Of all the DNA, just the CDR3 is kept, 39 bases in frame from base 1. This sample stems from a study of cytomegalovirus exposure and HLA in healthy donors (dated by TCRdb to 2017 to 2019). Regarding the complete study: A later analysis indicated that the 100 to 150 validation repertoires were generated on the platform also employed for the 670 or so repertoires of the first cohort. The study aimed to test whether signatures of past pathogen exposure could be identified by cataloging public T cell receptors. Besides the first cohort of about 730 subjects, a separate validation cohort made up of 120 different subjects was used. To predict cytomegalovirus infection status, the study combined high-throughput TCR immunosequencing, statistical association of individual TCRs with disease status, and machine learning. What the work shows at the level of the full study, not this receptor alone: In vitro tests confirmed that a few of the cytomegalovirus-associated TCR beta chains recognize cytomegalovirus antigens. Cytomegalovirus status was reported to be diagnosed by the classifier with high specificity and sensitivity in both the original and validation cohorts. Of the cluster scores, about 94% were above 0 in a later analysis, which found that TCRs clustered in the first cohort also tended to co-occur in the roughly 130 validation repertoires. A later analysis lacked HLA typing for the validation cohort, so it scored co-occurrence in that cohort across all 120 or so repertoires. While some public TCRs were present in many individuals, most TCR sequences turned up only very rarely across donors. The study gave a list of 150 to 200 TCR beta chains associated with cytomegalovirus. The authors suggested that the approach could potentially be generalized to other disease states and immunological phenotypes.

Sequenced material: PBMCs. The origin of this receptor is a man aged 18 to 29 in good health and CMV-seronegative. The chain links TRBV30 with TRBJ2-7; the D region possibly corresponds to TRBD1 (6 bases align). The sequenced DNA is TGTGCCTGGAGCCTCAGGACAGTCCGGGAGCAGTACTTC. It specifies CAWSLRTVREQYF. With all but the CDR3 taken from the reference TRBV30 and TRBJ2-7 genes, the full variable domain is: SQTIHQWPATLVQPVGSPLSLECTVEGTSNPNLYWYRQAAGRGLQLLFYSVGIGQISSEVPQNLSASRPQDRQFILSSKKLLLSDSGFYLCAWSLRTVREQYFGPGTRLTVT.